The clone carrying this TCR beta chain was observed once. The source of the sample is a study of blood T cell repertoires in COVID-19. The CDR3 length is 15 residues. Trimming stripped 0 bases from V and 4 bases from J, with 13 bases between. CDR1 is PRHDT and CDR2 is FYEKMQ in the germline V gene (reference sequence). In the source study's methods: Amplification of reference gene primers was used by the study to estimate nucleated cell counts. Sequencing was performed with immunoSEQ multiplex PCR; in TCRdb, only in-frame clones are kept and a portion is missing. V, J and clone size are those of that table, while D and trimming were read from the DNA. This sample has about 230,000 clones; less than 90% occur once, and the top ten carry approximately 18%.

The clonotype was recovered from an elderly woman with active or convalescent COVID-19. The chain joins TRBV13 to TRBJ2-7; the D gene is possibly TRBD1 (6 bases). The material sequenced was peripheral blood. The CDR3 here is CASSLGTAQGYEQYF. The CDR3 DNA is TGTGCCAGCAGCTTAGGGACAGCTCAGGGGTACGAGCAGTACTTC.